The 23 T cell receptor beta chains given below trace back to one sample, sequenced in a study of blood T cell repertoires in COVID-19. Sequencing was performed with immunoSEQ multiplex PCR; in TCRdb, only in-frame clones are kept and a portion is missing. The data show about 230,000 clones, more than 65% seen once. The sample comprised peripheral blood. These receptors originate from a middle-aged woman who had recovered from COVID-19.

The rearrangement joins TRBV7-2 to TRBJ2-7, with 9 bases that match TRBD2. The V gene's germline CDR1 is SGHTA and CDR2 FQGNSA. The junction had 10 bases not matched to a gene; V was cut back by 1 base and J by 0 bases. There are 18 residues in the CDR3. CDR3: CASSLEPPSGVNSYEQYF. The CDR3 DNA reads as TGTGCCAGCAGCTTAGAACCCCCTAGCGGGGTAAACTCCTACGAGCAGTACTTC.

This clone was counted once. The rearrangement links TRBV30 to TRBJ2-1, with TRBD2 matching over 8 bases. V lost 3 bases to trimming and J lost 10 bases; unmatched junction nucleotides: 11. CDR3 length: 14 residues. CDR1 and CDR2 from the germline V gene are GTSNPN and SVGIG (reference sequence). The DNA for the CDR3 is TGTGCCTGGAGGGAAAGTGGTCGCGGGGGGGAGCAGTTCTTC. Protein: CAWRESGRGGEQFF.

The gene calls are TRBV6-4 and TRBJ1-5, with D unclear. The CDR3 length is 20 residues. Trimming pared 0 bases from V and 3 bases from J, leaving 24 bases between. The germline V gene encodes CDR1 MRHNA and CDR2 SNTAGT. Written as DNA, the CDR3 is TGTGCCAGCAGTGACTCGACCTCCTGGGCCCACCGAGACCACAATCAGCCCCAGCATTTT. Translating gives CASSDSTSWAHRDHNQPQHF.

This clone was counted a single time. The chain carries TRBV11-2 and TRBJ2-7, with TRBD1 matching 12 bases. Losses at the gene ends were 7 bases for V and 4 bases for J; bases not matched to a gene: 8. Germline assignment: CDR1 SGHAT and CDR2 FQNNGV. The CDR3 loop spans 15 amino acids. CDR3 coding DNA: TGTGCCAGCATCAAACGGGACAGGGGGCCGTACGAGCAGTACTTC. Its protein product is CASIKRDRGPYEQYF.

The chain has TRBV20-1 and TRBJ2-3, with D uncertain. Germline V lookup: CDR1 DFQATT, CDR2 SNEGSKA (reference sequence). The CDR3 has 10 amino acids. Trimming left V 7 bases short and J 3 bases short, with 5 bases between. The CDR3 region is CSVQTDTQYF. The CDR3 nucleotides are TGCAGTGTACAGACAGATACGCAGTATTTT.

The V gene is TRBV30, the J gene TRBJ1-5; unclear D gene. Germline assignment: CDR1 GTSNPN and CDR2 SVGIG (reference sequence). The V gene lost 1 base and the J gene lost 0 bases, with 7 bases spanning the gap. The CDR3 totals 14 residues. The CDR3 DNA sequence: TGTGCCTGGAGTGCTCAGTATAGCAATCAGCCCCAGCATTTT. It translates to CAWSAQYSNQPQHF. The complete variable domain, with remaining parts taken from reference TRBV30 and TRBJ1-5, reads SQTIHQWPATLVQPVGSPLSLECTVEGTSNPNLYWYRQAAGRGLQLLFYSVGIGQISSEVPQNLSASRPQDRQFILSSKKLLLSDSGFYLCAWSAQYSNQPQHFGDGTRLSIL.

The chain combines TRBV27 with TRBJ1-6; D is possibly TRBD1 (6 bases). The CDR3 is 14 residues long. V was clipped by 5 bases and J by 3 bases, with 8 bases between them. Germline V lookup: CDR1 MNHEY, CDR2 SMNVEV (reference sequence). CDR3 nucleotide sequence: TGTGCCAGCAGTCCGACAGGCTATAATTCACCCCTCCACTTT. As protein: CASSPTGYNSPLHF.

The chain uses TRBV12-5 and TRBJ1-1; D ambiguous. CDR3 size: 14 residues. Germline CDR1 LGHNT, CDR2 FRNRAP. The germline V and J ends were trimmed by 3 bases and 10 bases, with 18 bases remaining between them. The CDR3 sequence is CASGFREVEVGAFF. The CDR3 DNA is TGTGCTAGTGGTTTTCGGGAGGTGGAGGTCGGAGCTTTCTTT.

This clone was recorded once. The rearrangement links TRBV19 to TRBJ1-2; 9 nucleotides line up with TRBD1. The J segment lost 4 bases and the V segment lost 4 bases, leaving 4 bases of the junction unmatched. CDR3 length: 14 residues. Germline V gene data show CDR1 as LNHDA and CDR2 as SQIVND (reference sequence). CDR3 in amino acids: CASSTGTGIYGYTF. Here the CDR3 DNA reads TGTGCCAGTAGTACCGGGACAGGGATCTATGGCTACACCTTC. The whole variable domain, filled in from reference TRBV19 and TRBJ1-2, reads DGGITQSPKYLFRKEGQNVTLSCEQNLNHDAMYWYRQDPGQGLRLIYYSQIVNDFQKGDIAEGYSVSREKKESFPLTVTSAQKNPTAFYLCASSTGTGIYGYTFGSGTRLTVV.

This sequence joins TRBV28 and TRBJ2-7, with D unclear. CDR1 MDHEN and CDR2 SYDVKM come from the germline V gene. Trimming removed 3 bases at V and 0 bases at J, with 18 bases between. This CDR3 is 17 amino acids long. As DNA, the CDR3 is TGTGCCAGCAGTTTGCACCACTCTTCTCCTAGCTCCTACGAGCAGTACTTC. Its translation: CASSLHHSSPSSYEQYF.

The rearrangement uses TRBV2 and TRBJ2-7; 7 bases match TRBD1. This CDR3 region has 12 residues. The junction had 1 base not matched to a gene; V was cut back by 8 bases and J by 0 bases. The germline CDR1 and CDR2 sequences are SNHLY and FYNNEI. CDR3: CASGTASYEQYF. Here the CDR3 DNA reads TGTGCCAGCGGGACAGCCTCCTACGAGCAGTACTTC.

The rearrangement joins TRBV5-4 to TRBJ2-3; 7 bases agree with TRBD1. This CDR3 comprises 17 residues. Germline assignment: CDR1 SGHNT and CDR2 YYREEE (reference sequence). V dropped 4 bases and J dropped 1; count of bases not matched to a gene: 12. CDR3 DNA: TGTGCCAGCAGCGCCAACCCTCTGGGGACAGGCACAGATACGCAGTATTTT. Protein product: CASSANPLGTGTDTQYF.

The rearrangement links TRBV7-2 to TRBJ2-5; 7 bases agree with TRBD2. The germline V gene encodes CDR1 SGHTA and CDR2 FQGNSA. V lost 6 bases, J lost 4 bases, and 8 bases stayed unmatched. The CDR3 spans 14 residues. The CDR3 coding sequence is TGTGCCAGCAGTGTCGGGGGGATGGCAGAGACCCAGTACTTC. Its translation: CASSVGGMAETQYF.

The gene calls are TRBV3-1 (or the pseudogene TRBV3-2) and TRBJ2-2, with TRBD2 as a possible D gene (5 bases). CDR3 length: 18 residues. In germline, CDR1 is LGHDT, CDR2 YNNKEL (reference sequence). Trimming removed 0 bases at V and 6 bases at J, with 20 bases between. The CDR3 sequence is CASSQEIAIRSPPGELFF. The DNA for the CDR3 is TGTGCCAGCAGCCAAGAAATAGCGATCCGGAGCCCCCCCGGGGAGCTGTTTTTT.

V gene TRBV27 combines with J gene TRBJ1-1; possibly TRBD1 for D (5 bases). V was cut by 1 base and J by 2 bases, with 14 bases left in between. The CDR3 covers 16 residues. CDR1 and CDR2 (germline): MNHEY, SMNVEV (reference sequence). Here the CDR3 reads CASSLLQGGANTEAFF. The CDR3 nucleotides are TGTGCCAGCAGTTTATTGCAGGGAGGGGCTAACACTGAAGCTTTCTTT.

The rearrangement uses TRBV2 and TRBJ1-2, with a tentative D call TRBD1 (6 bases). V lost 7 bases and J lost 0, with 12 bases in between. Germline-derived CDR1 and CDR2 are SNHLY and FYNNEI. The CDR3 has 14 residues. The CDR3 bases are TGTGCCAGCACCGGGACAAGAGCTAACTATGGCTACACCTTC. This codes for CASTGTRANYGYTF.

V is TRBV13 and J is TRBJ1-3, with D hard to call. V dropped 6 bases and J dropped 1 base, with 10 bases sitting between them. The CDR3 runs to 14 residues. The germline V gene encodes CDR1 PRHDT and CDR2 FYEKMQ (reference sequence). CDR3 region: CASRPVTSGNTIYF. The CDR3 nucleotides are TGTGCCAGCAGACCGGTAACTTCTGGAAACACCATATATTTT.

The chain recombines TRBV2 with TRBJ2-2; D may be TRBD2 (6 bases). Germline values: CDR1 SNHLY, CDR2 FYNNEI. The CDR3 loop spans 16 amino acids. V was cut by 5 bases and J by 0 bases, with 13 bases left in between. The CDR3 region is CASSPPGGANTGELFF. In nucleotides, the CDR3 is TGTGCCAGCAGTCCCCCTGGCGGGGCGAACACCGGGGAGCTGTTTTTT.

The chain links TRBV7-2 to TRBJ1-2; D gene unclear. The germline CDR1 and CDR2 sequences are SGHTA and FQGNSA. With 2 bases removed from V and 2 bases from J, the gap between germline ends came to 12 bases. CDR3 length equals 15 residues. The CDR3 DNA is TGTGCCAGCAGCTTACAGTACAGCTCAAACTATGGCTACACCTTC. Translation gives CASSLQYSSNYGYTF.

The CDR3 sequence is CASWLGQKYNEQFF. The CDR3 DNA is TGTGCCAGCTGGCTGGGACAGAAGTACAATGAGCAGTTCTTC. V usage is TRBV28 and J usage is TRBJ2-1; 7 bases match TRBD1. Germline trimming cut 8 bases from V and 4 bases from J; bases unmatched to any gene: 8. This CDR3 contains 14 residues. The germline V gene encodes CDR1 MDHEN and CDR2 SYDVKM.

In DNA, the CDR3 is TGTGCCAGTACCCCGGGACAGGGCACGAATGAGCAGTTCTTC. Translated: CASTPGQGTNEQFF. The chain joins TRBV19 to TRBJ2-1; TRBD1 aligns across 9 bases. Germline CDR1 reads LNHDA; CDR2 reads SQIVND (reference sequence). V was pared by 7 bases and J by 7 bases, with 8 bases of the junction left unmatched. This CDR3 is built from 14 residues.

This chain links TRBV4-3 with TRBJ2-2, with D perhaps matching TRBD2 (6 bases). Germline CDR1 is LGHNA and CDR2 is YSLEER. V dropped 6 bases and J dropped 7 bases, with 18 bases sitting between them. The CDR3 runs to 15 residues. CDR3 nucleotides: TGCGCCAGCAGTCCAATCGGGGAGGCAGGCGGGGAGCTGTTTTTT. It yields the protein CASSPIGEAGGELFF.

The rearrangement uses TRBV11-3 and TRBJ2-1; a weak D match, TRBD1 (6 bases). Germline V CDR1 and CDR2: SGHNT, YENEEA. Trimming removed 4 bases from V and 4 bases from J, with 11 bases in between. The CDR3 is 14 residues long. CDR3 DNA sequence: TGTGCCAGCAGCTCCGGGACACCGTACAATGAGCAGTTCTTC. Its translation: CASSSGTPYNEQFF. The full variable domain, rest sourced from reference TRBV11-3 and TRBJ2-1, is EAGVVQSPRYKIIEKKQPVAFWCNPISGHNTLYWYLQNLGQGPELLIRYENEEAVDDSQLPKDRFSAERLKGVDSTLKIQPAELGDSAVYLCASSSGTPYNEQFFGPGTRLTVL.